These 14 T cell receptor beta chains share one sample of origin, sequenced in a study of beta chain features in type 1 diabetes (dated by TCRdb to 2017 to 2018). Library method: the immunoSEQ multiplex PCR assay. The entire amount of isolated RNA was reverse transcribed using the High Capacity cDNA Reverse Transcription Kit, so the sequenced TCRB transcripts were expressed ones. Not all clones reach the TCRdb copy of this immuneACCESS table, which keeps in-frame sequences only. Checked studies attribute under half of the gap to unresolved V genes and leave the rest unexplained. Present in this sample are just over 450,000 clones, 25% to 35% of which were seen just once. The ten largest make up 0.05% to 0.065% of the sample. The sequencing input was naive CD4+ T cells from blood. What this sample's cell subset or site label stands for: true naive CD4+ T cells. These receptors came from a man aged 18 to 29 in good health.

The DNA for the CDR3 is TGCAGCGCCGGTTCGCCCAGCGGGGGCTACGAGCAGTACTTC. This codes for CSAGSPSGGYEQYF. The gene calls are TRBV29-1 and TRBJ2-7, with TRBD2 matching over 8 bases. The CDR3 runs 14 residues. Germline-derived CDR1 and CDR2 are SQVTM and ANQGSEA. The V and J ends lost 7 bases and 3 bases, in that order; junction bases with no gene match: 11.

This sequence joins TRBV11-1 and TRBJ2-3, with 7 bases identical to TRBD2. V lost 5 bases to trimming and J lost 6 bases; unmatched junction nucleotides: 17. There are 17 residues in the CDR3. Germline V gene sequence: CDR1 SGHAT, CDR2 FQDESV (reference sequence). CDR3 nucleotides: TGTGCCAGCAGCGACCTTTTTCTGAGGGAGGGCCCGGATACGCAGTATTTT. This sequence encodes CASSDLFLREGPDTQYF.

J is TRBJ1-1 and V is TRBV29-1; the D gene is possibly TRBD1 (5 bases). The germline V gene encodes CDR1 SQVTM and CDR2 ANQGSEA. Trimming shortened V by 3 bases and J by 3 bases, and 14 bases separated the two germline ends. The CDR3 covers 14 residues. CDR3 nucleotides: TGCAGCGTTGACATGGGGGAAGGGGACACTGAAGCTTTCTTT. This codes for CSVDMGEGDTEAFF.

This clone was seen only a few times. V gene TRBV18 combines with J gene TRBJ1-5; D gene unclear. The CDR3 length is 13 residues. Germline CDR1 is KGHSH and CDR2 is LQKENI. Trimming removed 6 bases from V and 3 bases from J, with 9 bases in between. CDR3 residues: CASSPDLNQPQHF. In nucleotides, the CDR3 is TGTGCCAGCTCCCCCGACCTCAATCAGCCCCAGCATTTT. Combining the CDR3 with reference TRBV18 and TRBJ1-5 gives the whole variable domain NAGVMQNPRHLVRRRGQEARLRCSPMKGHSHVYWYRQLPEEGLKFMVYLQKENIIDESGMPKERFSAEFPKEGPSILRIQQVVRGDSAAYFCASSPDLNQPQHFGDGTRLSIL.

This rearrangement joins TRBV19 to TRBJ1-4; no clear D. V shed 9 bases and J shed 2 bases, with 13 bases lying between them. CDR3 size: 14 residues. In germline, CDR1 is LNHDA, CDR2 SQIVND (reference sequence). CDR3 DNA sequence: TGTGCCAGCAGTGCGGAGTTGACTAATGAAAAACTGTTTTTT. This codes for CASSAELTNEKLFF.

The V call is TRBV7-9, the J call TRBJ2-4; D ambiguous. The CDR3 is 16 residues long. Trimming cost V 5 bases and J 0 bases, with 14 bases left between them. Germline-derived CDR1 and CDR2 are SEHNR and FQNEAQ (reference sequence). Here the CDR3 reads CASSPTAILAKNIQYF. Written as DNA, the CDR3 is TGTGCCAGCAGCCCAACTGCAATTCTAGCCAAAAACATTCAGTACTTC.

V gene TRBV5-1 combines with J gene TRBJ2-3, with TRBD2 identical over 9 bases. The V gene's germline CDR1 is SGHRS and CDR2 YFSETQ. V was pared by 0 bases and J by 3 bases, with 2 bases of the junction left unmatched. The length of the CDR3 is 15 residues. The CDR3 region is CASSLVSGSTDTQYF. In DNA form, the CDR3 reads TGCGCCAGCAGCTTGGTTAGCGGGAGTACAGATACGCAGTATTTT.

The rearrangement links TRBV2 to TRBJ1-3, with a weak D call TRBD1 (6 bases). Germline V gene data show CDR1 as SNHLY and CDR2 as FYNNEI. This CDR3 has 15 residues. V dropped 5 bases and J dropped 7 bases, with 18 bases sitting between them. CDR3 amino acids: CASSSFQGLVNTIYF. CDR3 bases: TGTGCCAGCAGTTCCTTCCAGGGGCTGGTCAACACCATATATTTT.

This clone came up a few times. The gene calls are TRBV18 and TRBJ1-2; D might be TRBD1 (5 bases). The CDR3 length is 12 residues. Germline V lookup: CDR1 KGHSH, CDR2 LQKENI. V was shortened by 3 bases and J by 8 bases, with 10 bases between the two germline ends. Written as DNA, the CDR3 is TGTGCCAGCTCACCGAGCGGGGCGGGCTACACCTTC. Amino acids: CASSPSGAGYTF.

V is TRBV7-2 and J is TRBJ2-5; D may be TRBD2 (7 bases). Trimming shortened V by 7 bases and J by 4 bases, and 16 bases separated the two germline ends. CDR1 SGHTA and CDR2 FQGNSA come from the germline V gene. This CDR3 region has 14 residues. Here the CDR3 DNA reads TGTGCCAGCACCCCGCCGGGGGGCGTAGAGACCCAGTACTTC. Its translation: CASTPPGGVETQYF.

V gene TRBV15 combines with J gene TRBJ2-1, with TRBD2 matching over 13 bases. V trimming: 5 bases; J trimming: 8 bases; junction bases outside the gene matches: 6. Germline V gives CDR1 LNHNV, CDR2 YYDKDF (reference sequence). The CDR3 has 15 residues. CDR3 sequence reads: CATSGGTSGIDEQFF. In DNA form, the CDR3 reads TGTGCCACCAGCGGCGGGACTAGCGGGATCGATGAGCAGTTCTTC.

This clone occurred a few times. This sequence joins TRBV6-5 and TRBJ2-7; 8 bases fit TRBD2. This CDR3 spans 14 amino acids. Germline CDR1 and CDR2: MNHEY and SVGAGI. After removal of 8 bases from V and 4 bases from J, the junction contained 10 bases not matched to a gene. The DNA of the CDR3 is TGTGCCAGCGCTAGGGCGGGAGGCTCGTACGAGCAGTACTTC. Translating it yields CASARAGGSYEQYF.

The chain joins TRBV28 to TRBJ2-5; D is uncertain. In germline, CDR1 is MDHEN, CDR2 SYDVKM. Trimming left V 6 bases short and J 2 bases short, with 7 bases between. This CDR3 region has 12 residues. DNA of the CDR3: TGTGCCAGCAGGATGTGGCAAGAGACCCAGTACTTC. Its protein product is CASRMWQETQYF.

This chain joins TRBV29-1 and TRBJ1-2; D not resolved. V lost 5 bases, J lost 2 bases, and 9 bases lay in between. This CDR3 has 12 residues. Germline V gene sequence: CDR1 SQVTM, CDR2 ANQGSEA. The DNA of the CDR3 is TGCAGCGTTCTTAGGGAGAACTATGGCTACACCTTC. Its protein is CSVLRENYGYTF. Drawing the rest from reference TRBV29-1 and TRBJ1-2, the complete variable domain is SAVISQKPSRDICQRGTSLTIQCQVDSQVTMMFWYRQQPGQSLTLIATANQGSEATYESGFVIDKFPISRPNLTFSTLTVSNMSPEDSSIYLCSVLRENYGYTFGSGTRLTVV.